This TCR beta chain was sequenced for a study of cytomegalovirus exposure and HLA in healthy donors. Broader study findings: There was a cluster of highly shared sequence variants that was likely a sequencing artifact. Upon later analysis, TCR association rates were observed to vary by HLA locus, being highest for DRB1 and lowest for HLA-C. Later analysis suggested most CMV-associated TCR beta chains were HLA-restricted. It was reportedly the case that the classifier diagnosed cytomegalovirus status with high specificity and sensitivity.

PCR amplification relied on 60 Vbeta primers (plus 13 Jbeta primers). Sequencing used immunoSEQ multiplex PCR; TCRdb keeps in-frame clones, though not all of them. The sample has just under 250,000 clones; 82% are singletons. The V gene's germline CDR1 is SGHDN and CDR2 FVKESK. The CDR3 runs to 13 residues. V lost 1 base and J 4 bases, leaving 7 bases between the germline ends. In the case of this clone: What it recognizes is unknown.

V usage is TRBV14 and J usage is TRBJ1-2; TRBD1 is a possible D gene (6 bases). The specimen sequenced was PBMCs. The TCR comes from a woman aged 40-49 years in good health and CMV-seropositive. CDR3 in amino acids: CASSQGTAYGYTF. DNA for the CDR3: TGTGCCAGCAGCCAAGGGACAGCCTATGGCTACACCTTC.